The clone carrying this TCR beta chain was observed a few times. The data derive from a study of blood T cell repertoires in COVID-19. Looked up from germline, CDR1 is MGHRA and CDR2 is YSYEKL. CDR3 size: 17 residues. The V gene lost 4 bases and the J gene lost 5 bases, with 23 bases spanning the gap. Clones were read by immunoSEQ multiplex PCR, and TCRdb kept only the in-frame ones, dropping some. Of about 400,000 clones in the sample, about 86% are singletons; the top ten hold under 8.5%. Sequencing used peripheral blood. This sequence was found in a woman aged 55-69 years with COVID-19, enrolled during active disease. The chain carries TRBV4-1 and TRBJ1-2; maybe TRBD1 (6 bases). For the CDR3, the DNA is TGCGCCAGCAGCCTGTCTGAATCGAACGGACAGCTATATGGCTACACCTTC. Translating it yields CASSLSESNGQLYGYTF.